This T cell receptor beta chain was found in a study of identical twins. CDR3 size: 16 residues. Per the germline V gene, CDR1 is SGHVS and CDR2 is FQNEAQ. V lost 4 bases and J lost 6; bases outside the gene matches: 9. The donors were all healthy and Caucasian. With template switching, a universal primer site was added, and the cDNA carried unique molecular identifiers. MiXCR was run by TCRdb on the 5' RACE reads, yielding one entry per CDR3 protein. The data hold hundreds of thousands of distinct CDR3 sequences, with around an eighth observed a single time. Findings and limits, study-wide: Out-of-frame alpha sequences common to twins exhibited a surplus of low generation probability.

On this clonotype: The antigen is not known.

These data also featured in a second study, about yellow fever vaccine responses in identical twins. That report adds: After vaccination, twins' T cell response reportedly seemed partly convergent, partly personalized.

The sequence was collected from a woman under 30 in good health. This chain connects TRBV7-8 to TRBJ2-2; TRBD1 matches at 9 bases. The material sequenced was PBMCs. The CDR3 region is CASSWGGTGLSGELFF. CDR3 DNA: TGTGCCAGCAGCTGGGGAGGGACAGGGCTCTCCGGGGAGCTGTTTTTT.